Following are 22 T cell receptor beta chains from one sample sequenced in a study of OX40 agonist ivuxolimab in advanced cancers. The data were produced by immunoSEQ multiplex PCR, yet TCRdb's version contains in-frame clones alone and is incomplete. The table shows about 77,000 clones, with 90% to 95% occurring only once. Source: CD4+ or CD8+ T cells sorted from blood, taken in a trial of the OX40 agonist ivuxolimab. These receptor sequences come from an adult with an advanced solid tumor such as melanoma, head and neck, liver or kidney cancer.

CDR3 nucleotide sequence: TGTGCCAGCAGTGAATTTGGGACAGCCTCAGCAACTAATGAAAAACTGTTTTTT. It encodes CASSEFGTASATNEKLFF. The V call is TRBV25-1, the J call TRBJ1-4; TRBD1 matches at 7 bases. The CDR3 spans 18 residues. Germline V gives CDR1 MGHDK, CDR2 SYGVNS. Germline trimming cut 1 base from V and 0 bases from J; bases unmatched to any gene: 8.

This chain connects TRBV11-2 to TRBJ2-2; no clear D. Germline CDR1 and CDR2: SGHAT and FQNNGV. The V and J ends lost 3 bases and 2 bases respectively, with 4 bases between them. This CDR3 is 13 amino acids long. The CDR3 region has the DNA TGTGCCAGCAGCTTGGAAAACACCGGGGAGCTGTTTTTT. It specifies CASSLENTGELFF. Full variable domain (remainder filled in from reference TRBV11-2 and TRBJ2-2): EAGVAQSPRYKIIEKRQSVAFWCNPISGHATLYWYQQILGQGPKLLIQFQNNGVVDDSQLPKDRFSAERLKGVDSTLKIQPAKLEDSAVYLCASSLENTGELFFGEGSRLTVL.

This chain uses TRBV4-1 with TRBJ1-1, with D maybe TRBD1 (6 bases). The germline V gene has CDR1 MGHRA and CDR2 YSYEKL. Trimming removed 4 bases at V and 6 bases at J, with 21 bases between. The CDR3 covers 16 residues. The CDR3 loop reads CASSLITGSLYSEAFF. CDR3 bases: TGCGCCAGCAGCCTCATCACAGGGTCGTTATACTCTGAAGCTTTCTTT.

The chain combines TRBV7-6 with TRBJ2-7, with D perhaps matching TRBD2 (5 bases). From germline, CDR1 is SGHVS and CDR2 FNYEAQ. The CDR3 extends over 13 amino acids. V gave up 0 bases and J gave up 5 bases, with 8 bases separating them. The DNA of the CDR3 is TGTGCCAGCAGCTTAGCGGGAGAGGACGAGCAGTACTTC. This encodes CASSLAGEDEQYF.

The rearrangement links TRBV27 to TRBJ2-7; a weak D match, TRBD1 (6 bases). Germline CDR1 reads MNHEY; CDR2 reads SMNVEV (reference sequence). Trimming cost V 4 bases and J 6 bases, with 19 bases left between them. The CDR3 spans 15 residues. The CDR3 protein is CASSSRSGGPSEQYF. The CDR3, as DNA: TGTGCCAGCAGTTCCCGGTCTGGGGGCCCCTCCGAGCAGTACTTC.

The genes are TRBV7-9 and TRBJ1-6; TRBD1 matches 8 bases. The CDR3 has 17 residues. V was pared by 5 bases and J by 8 bases, with 14 bases of the junction left unmatched. In germline, CDR1 is SEHNR, CDR2 FQNEAQ (reference sequence). The CDR3 here is CASSRSDREPADSPLHF. CDR3 coding DNA: TGTGCCAGCAGCCGATCGGACAGGGAGCCTGCTGATTCACCCCTCCACTTT.

A single count supports this clone. The CDR3 sequence: CASSSEPANYGYTF. CDR3 in DNA: TGTGCCAGCAGCTCGGAGCCGGCGAACTATGGCTACACCTTC. V and J are TRBV7-2 and TRBJ1-2; no reliable D call. With 4 bases removed from V and 2 bases from J, the gap between germline ends came to 11 bases. This CDR3 region has 14 residues. The germline V gene has CDR1 SGHTA and CDR2 FQGNSA. Full variable domain (remainder filled in from reference TRBV7-2 and TRBJ1-2): GAGVSQSPSNKVTEKGKDVELRCDPISGHTALYWYRQSLGQGLEFLIYFQGNSAPDKSGLPSDRFSAERTGGSVSTLTIQRTQQEDSAVYLCASSSEPANYGYTFGSGTRLTVV.

The rearrangement joins TRBV9 to TRBJ2-1; 8 bases are a match to TRBD2. After removal of 1 base from V and 2 bases from J, the junction contained 2 bases not matched to a gene. Germline V gene lookup returns CDR1 SGDLS and CDR2 YYNGEE. CDR3 length: 15 amino acids. The CDR3 bases are TGTGCCAGCAGCGTACGGGGGGGAGCCTACAATGAGCAGTTCTTC. Its translation: CASSVRGGAYNEQFF.

The chain uses TRBV7-2 and TRBJ2-7; 8 positions agree with TRBD2. V was clipped by 7 bases and J by 0 bases; unmatched bases: 8. This CDR3 contains 15 residues. Germline V gene sequence: CDR1 SGHTA, CDR2 FQGNSA. CDR3 loop: CASIPFGGVSYEQYF. The CDR3 bases are TGTGCCAGCATCCCCTTCGGGGGGGTCTCCTACGAGCAGTACTTC.

This chain joins TRBV27 and TRBJ1-5; possible D gene TRBD1, 5 bases. The V gene's germline CDR1 is MNHEY and CDR2 SMNVEV (reference sequence). The CDR3 consists of 13 residues. V lost 9 bases to trimming and J lost 3 bases, with 12 bases between them. For the CDR3, the DNA is TGTGCCAGTGCCAGGGCCTCCAATCAGCCCCAGCATTTT. Translating it yields CASARASNQPQHF.

The chain recombines TRBV13 with TRBJ1-2; possibly TRBD1 for D (5 bases). The CDR3 is 14 amino acids. Trimming stripped 2 bases from V and 4 bases from J, with 11 bases between. Germline V CDR1 and CDR2: PRHDT, FYEKMQ (reference sequence). The CDR3 DNA follows: TGTGCCAGCAGCTTACAGGGAGGGAGCTATGGCTACACCTTC. It encodes CASSLQGGSYGYTF.

V usage is TRBV6-5 and J usage is TRBJ1-5; D not resolved. The CDR3 consists of 15 residues. V was trimmed by 5 bases and J by 1 base, leaving 12 bases between them. Germline CDR1 and CDR2: MNHEY and SVGAGI. The CDR3 nucleotides are TGTGCCAGCAGTATTGGACTCGGGAGCAATCAGCCCCAGCATTTT. Its protein is CASSIGLGSNQPQHF.

In DNA form, the CDR3 reads TGTGCCAGCAGCTTAATCGCCGGCGCGAACACTGAAGCTTTCTTT. This translates into CASSLIAGANTEAFF. The chain has TRBV5-8 and TRBJ1-1; no clear D gene. V lost 2 bases to trimming and J lost 1 base, with 12 bases between them. Germline V lookup: CDR1 SGHTS, CDR2 YDEGEE. The CDR3 spans 15 residues.

The chain joins TRBV2 to TRBJ2-7; weak D call: TRBD1 (5 bases). CDR1 and CDR2 (germline): SNHLY, FYNNEI. V lost 4 bases to trimming and J lost 3 bases, with 19 bases between them. CDR3 length: 16 residues. This CDR3 is CASSVRLAGYHYEQYF. The DNA of the CDR3 is TGTGCCAGCAGTGTCAGGTTAGCAGGGTATCACTACGAGCAGTACTTC.

The rearrangement uses TRBV7-3 and TRBJ2-2; 10 positions match TRBD2. With 0 bases clipped from V and 6 bases from J, the junction kept 10 bases outside the gene matches. The CDR3 loop spans 18 amino acids. Germline loops: CDR1 SGHTA, CDR2 FQGTGA. The CDR3 nucleotides read TGTGCCAGCAGCTTAACGGAGGCGGCTAGCGGGAGATCCGGGGAGCTGTTTTTT. Translating gives CASSLTEAASGRSGELFF.

The chain has TRBV4-3 and TRBJ2-4; D remains ambiguous. Germline loops: CDR1 LGHNA, CDR2 YSLEER. The V end lost 0 bases, the J end lost 6 bases, and 15 bases lay between the germline ends. The CDR3 runs 16 residues. DNA of the CDR3: TGCGCCAGCAGCCAAGATAGGAGTGGCTCCCTAAACATTCAGTACTTC. Residues: CASSQDRSGSLNIQYF.

This clone was seen a few times. The same CDR3 also results from other DNA sequences found in this sample. The CDR3 is CASSLGGPEAFF. As DNA, the CDR3 is TGTGCCAGCAGCTTAGGGGGACCCGAAGCTTTCTTT. The V gene is TRBV7-2, the J gene TRBJ1-1, with a weak D call TRBD1 (5 bases). CDR1 SGHTA and CDR2 FQGNSA come from the germline V gene. The CDR3 has 12 residues. V dropped 1 base and J dropped 8 bases, with 8 bases sitting between them.

The chain joins TRBV19 to TRBJ2-4; the D gene is possibly TRBD2 (7 bases). V gave up 7 bases and J gave up 6 bases, with 28 bases separating them. The CDR3 is made up of 18 amino acids. Germline V gives CDR1 LNHDA, CDR2 SQIVND (reference sequence). The CDR3 protein is CASTLYPDGGGGGNIQYF. Written as DNA, the CDR3 is TGTGCCAGTACCCTATACCCCGATGGAGGGGGGGGAGGAAACATTCAGTACTTC.

The chain has TRBV29-1 and TRBJ1-4; the D gene is possibly TRBD1 (6 bases). CDR1 and CDR2 (germline): SQVTM, ANQGSEA. V gave up 4 bases and J gave up 7 bases, with 13 bases separating them. The CDR3 spans 13 residues. The CDR3 nucleotides read TGCAGCGTTGGGGGGGCGGGACTTGAAAAACTGTTTTTT. This gives the protein CSVGGAGLEKLFF.

This clone was seen once. J is TRBJ1-1 and V is TRBV7-6, with no clear D. Deletions cut 1 base from V and 4 bases from J, with 7 bases between. Germline V CDR1 and CDR2: SGHVS, FNYEAQ. This CDR3 contains 13 residues. The CDR3 nucleotides read TGTGCCAGCAGCTTAGACGGACTCACTGAAGCTTTCTTT. Its translation is CASSLDGLTEAFF. The whole variable domain, remainder taken from reference TRBV7-6 and TRBJ1-1, is GAGVSQSPRYKVTKRGQDVALRCDPISGHVSLYWYRQALGQGPEFLTYFNYEAQQDKSGLPNDRFSAERPEGSISTLTIQRTEQRDSAMYRCASSLDGLTEAFFGQGTRLTVV.

The chain is built from TRBV28 and TRBJ2-5; 10 bases line up with TRBD1. There are 18 residues in the CDR3. The ends lost 5 bases at V and 2 bases at J; junction bases unmatched: 14. The germline V gene encodes CDR1 MDHEN and CDR2 SYDVKM. CDR3 DNA: TGTGCCAGCAGTGCCAATACCGGGACAGGGGACTTTCAAGAGACCCAGTACTTC. It is translated as CASSANTGTGDFQETQYF.

The rearrangement uses TRBV5-8 and TRBJ1-4; D possibly corresponds to TRBD1 (5 bases). Germline V gene data show CDR1 as SGHTS and CDR2 as YDEGEE. Trimming cost V 3 bases and J 0 bases, with 9 bases left between them. The CDR3 is 15 residues long. The CDR3: CASSSGGATNEKLFF. CDR3 nucleotides: TGTGCCAGCAGCTCGGGGGGTGCAACTAATGAAAAACTGTTTTTT. Full variable domain (outside the CDR3, taken from reference TRBV5-8 and TRBJ1-4): EAGVTQSPTHLIKTRGQQATLRCSPISGHTSVYWYQQALGLGLQFLLWYDEGEERNRGNFPPRFSGRQFPNYSSELNVNALELEDSALYLCASSSGGATNEKLFFGSGTQLSVL.